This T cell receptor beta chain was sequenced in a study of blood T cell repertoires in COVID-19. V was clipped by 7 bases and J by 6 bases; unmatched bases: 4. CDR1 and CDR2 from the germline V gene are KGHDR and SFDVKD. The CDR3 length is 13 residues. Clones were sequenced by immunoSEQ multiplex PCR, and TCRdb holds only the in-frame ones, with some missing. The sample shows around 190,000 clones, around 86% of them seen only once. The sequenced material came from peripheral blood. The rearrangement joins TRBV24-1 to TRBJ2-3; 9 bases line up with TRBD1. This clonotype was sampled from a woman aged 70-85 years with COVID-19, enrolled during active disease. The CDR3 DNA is TGTGCCACCAGACAGGGGGCGGGGGATACGCAGTATTTT. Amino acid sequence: CATRQGAGDTQYF.